Following are 19 T cell receptor beta chains from one sample sequenced in a study of a mutant IDH1 vaccine in newly diagnosed glioma. Clones were sequenced by immunoSEQ multiplex PCR, and TCRdb holds only the in-frame ones, with some missing. The repertoire holds about 37,000 clones, with roughly four fifths as singletons. The time point: week 5, during vaccination. Each dose of the vaccine consisted of 300 ug of mutant IDH1 20-mer peptide, with topical imiquimod. These TCRs are of unknown antigen specificity. The starting material was PBMCs, obtained from a glioma patient whose treatment included an IDH1 peptide vaccine. The receptors were sampled from a young man with glioma.

The chain recombines TRBV9 with TRBJ2-5, with D possibly being TRBD2 (6 bases). Germline loops: CDR1 SGDLS, CDR2 YYNGEE. The V gene lost 4 bases and the J gene lost 4 bases, with 20 bases spanning the gap. The CDR3 runs to 16 residues. CDR3 loop: CASSSRAGPRGETQYF. CDR3 DNA sequence: TGTGCCAGCAGCTCGAGAGCGGGCCCTAGGGGAGAGACCCAGTACTTC.

The chain combines TRBV27 with TRBJ2-7, with D unresolved. From germline, CDR1 is MNHEY and CDR2 SMNVEV (reference sequence). Trimming stripped 7 bases from V and 5 bases from J, with 18 bases between. This CDR3 has 14 amino acids. Here the CDR3 reads CASKLRAPFHEQYF. The CDR3 DNA is TGTGCCAGCAAACTCCGGGCCCCCTTCCACGAGCAGTACTTC.

This rearrangement joins TRBV7-6 to TRBJ1-3; D perhaps matches TRBD1 (5 bases). The CDR3 spans 17 residues. Germline V gene data show CDR1 as SGHVS and CDR2 as FNYEAQ. Trimming shortened V by 5 bases and J by 4 bases, and 21 bases separated the two germline ends. CDR3 DNA sequence: TGTGCCAGCAGCGGTCCTTGGGGGTCTCGTCCCGGAAACACCATATATTTT. Protein sequence: CASSGPWGSRPGNTIYF.

The chain carries TRBV30 and TRBJ2-1, with 7 bases identical to TRBD1. In germline, CDR1 is GTSNPN, CDR2 SVGIG (reference sequence). V lost 7 bases and J lost 4; bases outside the gene matches: 10. The CDR3 loop spans 14 amino acids. The CDR3 region has the DNA TGTGCCTTCTCCCCGGACAGGCGGTACAATGAGCAGTTCTTC. This codes for CAFSPDRRYNEQFF. Complete variable domain (other parts from reference TRBV30 and TRBJ2-1): SQTIHQWPATLVQPVGSPLSLECTVEGTSNPNLYWYRQAAGRGLQLLFYSVGIGQISSEVPQNLSASRPQDRQFILSSKKLLLSDSGFYLCAFSPDRRYNEQFFGPGTRLTVL.

The gene calls are TRBV29-1 and TRBJ2-2; 8 bases are shared with TRBD2. The CDR3 totals 12 residues. J lost 4 bases, V lost 6 bases, and 1 base had no gene match. Germline V gives CDR1 SQVTM, CDR2 ANQGSEA. Written as DNA, the CDR3 is TGCAGCGTAGCGGGAGCCACCGGGGAGCTGTTTTTT. It encodes CSVAGATGELFF.

The gene calls are TRBV11-2 and TRBJ1-1; no definite D call. The germline CDR1 and CDR2 sequences are SGHAT and FQNNGV. This CDR3 has 12 residues. Trimming shortened V by 6 bases and J by 3 bases, and 8 bases separated the two germline ends. CDR3 DNA sequence: TGTGCCAGCAGGAGAGGGTACACTGAAGCTTTCTTT. This translates into CASRRGYTEAFF.

The chain recombines TRBV10-3 with TRBJ1-3; TRBD1 might be the D (5 bases). Trimming cost V 6 bases and J 0 bases, with 15 bases left between them. Germline V gives CDR1 ENHRY, CDR2 SYGVKD. The CDR3 covers 16 residues. CDR3 in DNA: TGTGCCATCAGCTGGGACGTTCAGAGCTCTGGAAACACCATATATTTT. This translates into CAISWDVQSSGNTIYF.

The rearrangement links TRBV2 to TRBJ1-2, with D possibly TRBD1 on 5 matching bases. This CDR3 has 14 residues. Germline values: CDR1 SNHLY, CDR2 FYNNEI. Deletions cut 7 bases from V and 4 bases from J, with 16 bases between. The CDR3 region has the DNA TGTGCCAGCACTCTGACAGAAAAACTCTATGGCTACACCTTC. Translation gives CASTLTEKLYGYTF.

V and J are TRBV19 and TRBJ1-2; D is possibly TRBD1 (5 bases). V was shortened by 4 bases and J by 3 bases, with 9 bases between the two germline ends. Per the germline V gene, CDR1 is LNHDA and CDR2 is SQIVND (reference sequence). This CDR3 is 13 amino acids long. The DNA of the CDR3 is TGTGCCAGTAGTAGCAGGGAATACTATGGCTACACCTTC. Protein sequence: CASSSREYYGYTF.

V gene TRBV25-1 combines with J gene TRBJ1-4; no clear D. Germline CDR1 is MGHDK and CDR2 is SYGVNS. The V gene lost 6 bases and the J gene lost 4 bases, with 12 bases spanning the gap. CDR3 length: 14 residues. The CDR3 loop is CASSAGLFNEKLFF. CDR3 sequence (DNA): TGTGCCAGCAGCGCCGGACTGTTTAATGAAAAACTGTTTTTT.

The genes are TRBV13 and TRBJ2-7, with D perhaps given as TRBD1 or TRBD2 (7 bases each). V was shortened by 1 base and J by 2 bases, with 15 bases between the two germline ends. This CDR3 is 16 amino acids long. CDR1 is PRHDT and CDR2 is FYEKMQ in the germline V gene (reference sequence). Written as DNA, the CDR3 is TGTGCCAGCAGCTTAGTAGGGGGGGACAGACCCTACGAGCAGTACTTC. Translated: CASSLVGGDRPYEQYF.

The rearrangement joins TRBV7-8 to TRBJ1-2; possible D gene TRBD1, 5 bases. This CDR3 has 17 amino acids. Germline CDR1 reads SGHVS; CDR2 reads FQNEAQ. V gave up 1 base and J gave up 8 bases, with 23 bases separating them. The CDR3 bases are TGTGCCAGCAGCTTAGTCGGGGGTGTGCGGGAGCCGCCCGGCTACACCTTC. The encoded protein is CASSLVGGVREPPGYTF.

The rearrangement joins TRBV27 to TRBJ2-7; D gene ambiguous. Germline V gives CDR1 MNHEY, CDR2 SMNVEV (reference sequence). With 4 bases removed from V and 2 bases from J, the gap between germline ends came to 3 bases. The CDR3 covers 11 residues. The CDR3 region is CASSSTYEQYF. CDR3 DNA sequence: TGTGCCAGCAGTTCGACCTACGAGCAGTACTTC.

The rearrangement uses TRBV10-3 and TRBJ2-7; 10 nucleotides agree with TRBD1. V was clipped by 6 bases and J by 1 base; unmatched bases: 6. The CDR3 is made up of 15 amino acids. Germline CDR1 is ENHRY and CDR2 is SYGVKD. Written as DNA, the CDR3 is TGTGCCATCAGATTAGGACAGGGGGAGTCCTACGAGCAGTACTTC. It yields the protein CAIRLGQGESYEQYF.

The rearrangement links TRBV11-3 to TRBJ2-1, with TRBD1 matching over 8 bases. The V gene end was trimmed by 5 bases and the J gene end by 5 bases; junction bases not matched to a gene: 8. The germline CDR1 and CDR2 sequences are SGHNT and YENEEA. The length of the CDR3 is 15 residues. The CDR3 is CASSRGQGANNEQFF. CDR3 sequence (DNA): TGTGCCAGCAGCCGCGGACAGGGAGCTAACAATGAGCAGTTCTTC.

The rearrangement links TRBV7-9 to TRBJ2-7; D possibly corresponds to TRBD1 (6 bases). This CDR3 comprises 12 residues. Germline V gene lookup returns CDR1 SEHNR and CDR2 FQNEAQ (reference sequence). V was trimmed by 4 bases and J by 5 bases, leaving 9 bases between them. The CDR3 sequence: CASSSGTNEQYF. The CDR3 nucleotides are TGTGCCAGCAGCTCCGGGACAAACGAGCAGTACTTC.

The chain links TRBV25-1 to TRBJ2-1, with D maybe TRBD2 (6 bases). This CDR3 region has 17 residues. The germline CDR1 and CDR2 sequences are MGHDK and SYGVNS. Trimming left V 1 base short and J 7 bases short, with 20 bases between. The CDR3 is CASSELRWRGQENEQFF. As DNA, the CDR3 is TGTGCCAGCAGTGAATTGCGGTGGCGGGGCCAAGAAAATGAGCAGTTCTTC.

V is TRBV7-9 and J is TRBJ2-1; possible D gene TRBD2, 6 bases. Trimming shortened V by 1 base and J by 0 bases, and 10 bases separated the two germline ends. The CDR3 runs to 16 residues. Germline V gene data show CDR1 as SEHNR and CDR2 as FQNEAQ (reference sequence). The CDR3 loop is CASSLGYGSSYNEQFF. CDR3 coding DNA: TGTGCCAGCAGCTTAGGGTACGGGAGCTCCTACAATGAGCAGTTCTTC.

J is TRBJ1-2 and V is TRBV4-1, with a possible D match to TRBD1 (6 bases). Trimming cost V 1 base and J 5 bases, with 20 bases left between them. The CDR3 runs to 17 residues. Germline lookup yields CDR1 MGHRA and CDR2 YSYEKL. In nucleotides, the CDR3 is TGCGCCAGCAGCCAAGGCCGAAGGGGGGGGGCTGATTATGGCTACACCTTC. Translating gives CASSQGRRGGADYGYTF.